This T cell receptor (beta chain) comes out of a study of blood T cell repertoires in COVID-19. Here immunoSEQ multiplex PCR was the method, and the copy in TCRdb shows in-frame clones only, minus some. The data show some 270,000 clones, around 89% seen once. Material: PBMCs or T cells enriched from blood (not recorded which). The sequence came from a woman aged 30 to 39 with acute COVID-19.

The chain's CDR3 is CASSQFVADTEAFF. As DNA, the CDR3 is TGTGCCAGCAGCCAATTCGTAGCGGACACTGAAGCTTTCTTT. The J gene is TRBJ1-1, the V gene TRBV3-1 (or the pseudogene TRBV3-2); D not certain. Germline V CDR1 and CDR2: LGHDT, YNNKEL (reference sequence). This CDR3 has 14 residues. Trimming took 2 bases from V and 3 from J, leaving 10 bases between them.